The TCR beta chain under discussion was sequenced for a study of early T cells in non-severe SARS-CoV-2 infection. Study-level background: It was bulk RNA from unsorted whole blood that was sequenced, and the chains were unpaired.

V was clipped by 7 bases and J by 4 bases, with 13 bases between them. Germline V CDR1 and CDR2: SGHNT, YYREEE (reference sequence). The CDR3 totals 13 residues. Individual cDNA molecules carried attached unique molecular identifiers. TCRdb passed the 5' RACE reads through MiXCR, listing each CDR3 protein once. Of about 110,000 distinct CDR3 sequences in the sample, around 10% were seen once. This sequence was found in an adult who was a healthcare worker with PCR-confirmed SARS-CoV-2 infection or an uninfected control (not recorded which). This chain links TRBV5-4 with TRBJ2-3; D is perhaps TRBD1 or TRBD2 (5 bases each). Sequenced: whole blood. The CDR3 region is CASAGTESDTQYF. The DNA for the CDR3 is TGTGCCAGCGCCGGGACGGAGTCAGATACGCAGTATTTT.